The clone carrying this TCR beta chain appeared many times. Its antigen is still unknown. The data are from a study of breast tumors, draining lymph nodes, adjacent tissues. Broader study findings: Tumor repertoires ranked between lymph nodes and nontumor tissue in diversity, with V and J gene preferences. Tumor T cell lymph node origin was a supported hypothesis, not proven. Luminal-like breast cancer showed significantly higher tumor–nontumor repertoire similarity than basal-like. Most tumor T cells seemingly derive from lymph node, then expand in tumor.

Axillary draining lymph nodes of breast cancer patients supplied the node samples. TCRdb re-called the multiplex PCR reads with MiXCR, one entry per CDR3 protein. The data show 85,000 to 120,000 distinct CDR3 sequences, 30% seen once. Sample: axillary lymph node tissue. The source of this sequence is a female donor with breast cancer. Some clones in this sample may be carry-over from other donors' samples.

Here the CDR3 DNA reads TGTGCCAGTAGTATCGGAGTCAGCTCCTACAATGAGCAGTTCTTC. Protein product: CASSIGVSSYNEQFF. V and J are TRBV19 and TRBJ2-1; D not certain. CDR1 is LNHDA and CDR2 is SQIVND in the germline V gene (reference sequence). This CDR3 has 15 residues. Trimming took off 3 bases at V and 0 bases at J, with 9 bases between the two ends.